This TCR beta chain was captured in a study of T cells in Graves' hyperthyroidism and ophthalmopathy. From RNA transcripts, TCR beta CDR3 regions were amplified. With the HTBI primer set, the TCR CDR3 went through a first round of RT-PCR. TCRdb analysed the multiplex PCR reads with MiXCR anew, one entry per CDR3 protein. The sample includes hundreds of thousands of distinct CDR3 sequences, roughly 40% seen only once; the top ten take about 8.9%. CDR1 and CDR2 (germline): SEHNR, FQNEAQ (reference sequence). CDR3 length equals 12 residues. V lost 3 bases and J 6 bases, leaving 7 bases between the germline ends.

The sequenced sample consisted of blood. The chain uses TRBV7-9 and TRBJ2-3; no reliable D call. This receptor was taken from a man aged 18 to 29 with Graves' hyperthyroidism. CDR3 sequence reads: CASSFGRDTQYF. CDR3 nucleotide sequence: TGTGCCAGCAGCTTTGGACGGGATACGCAGTATTTT.